This T cell receptor beta chain was sequenced during a study of T cell responses to AZD1222 COVID-19 vaccine. The V gene lost 0 bases and the J gene lost 4 bases, with 6 bases spanning the gap. The CDR3 runs to 12 residues. Germline CDR1 GTSNPN, CDR2 SVGIG (reference sequence). Repertoires were generated with immunoSEQ multiplex PCR, while TCRdb's copy carries only in-frame clones and drops some. The sample lists about 130,000 clones, over 75% occurring once. J is TRBJ1-1 and V is TRBV30, with unresolved D. This specimen consisted of peripheral blood, obtained 28 days after the second AZD1222 dose. This clonotype originated in an adult who received the AZD1222 COVID-19 vaccine. The chain's CDR3 is CAWSVTGTEAFF. The CDR3 DNA is TGTGCCTGGAGTGTTACGGGCACTGAAGCTTTCTTT.